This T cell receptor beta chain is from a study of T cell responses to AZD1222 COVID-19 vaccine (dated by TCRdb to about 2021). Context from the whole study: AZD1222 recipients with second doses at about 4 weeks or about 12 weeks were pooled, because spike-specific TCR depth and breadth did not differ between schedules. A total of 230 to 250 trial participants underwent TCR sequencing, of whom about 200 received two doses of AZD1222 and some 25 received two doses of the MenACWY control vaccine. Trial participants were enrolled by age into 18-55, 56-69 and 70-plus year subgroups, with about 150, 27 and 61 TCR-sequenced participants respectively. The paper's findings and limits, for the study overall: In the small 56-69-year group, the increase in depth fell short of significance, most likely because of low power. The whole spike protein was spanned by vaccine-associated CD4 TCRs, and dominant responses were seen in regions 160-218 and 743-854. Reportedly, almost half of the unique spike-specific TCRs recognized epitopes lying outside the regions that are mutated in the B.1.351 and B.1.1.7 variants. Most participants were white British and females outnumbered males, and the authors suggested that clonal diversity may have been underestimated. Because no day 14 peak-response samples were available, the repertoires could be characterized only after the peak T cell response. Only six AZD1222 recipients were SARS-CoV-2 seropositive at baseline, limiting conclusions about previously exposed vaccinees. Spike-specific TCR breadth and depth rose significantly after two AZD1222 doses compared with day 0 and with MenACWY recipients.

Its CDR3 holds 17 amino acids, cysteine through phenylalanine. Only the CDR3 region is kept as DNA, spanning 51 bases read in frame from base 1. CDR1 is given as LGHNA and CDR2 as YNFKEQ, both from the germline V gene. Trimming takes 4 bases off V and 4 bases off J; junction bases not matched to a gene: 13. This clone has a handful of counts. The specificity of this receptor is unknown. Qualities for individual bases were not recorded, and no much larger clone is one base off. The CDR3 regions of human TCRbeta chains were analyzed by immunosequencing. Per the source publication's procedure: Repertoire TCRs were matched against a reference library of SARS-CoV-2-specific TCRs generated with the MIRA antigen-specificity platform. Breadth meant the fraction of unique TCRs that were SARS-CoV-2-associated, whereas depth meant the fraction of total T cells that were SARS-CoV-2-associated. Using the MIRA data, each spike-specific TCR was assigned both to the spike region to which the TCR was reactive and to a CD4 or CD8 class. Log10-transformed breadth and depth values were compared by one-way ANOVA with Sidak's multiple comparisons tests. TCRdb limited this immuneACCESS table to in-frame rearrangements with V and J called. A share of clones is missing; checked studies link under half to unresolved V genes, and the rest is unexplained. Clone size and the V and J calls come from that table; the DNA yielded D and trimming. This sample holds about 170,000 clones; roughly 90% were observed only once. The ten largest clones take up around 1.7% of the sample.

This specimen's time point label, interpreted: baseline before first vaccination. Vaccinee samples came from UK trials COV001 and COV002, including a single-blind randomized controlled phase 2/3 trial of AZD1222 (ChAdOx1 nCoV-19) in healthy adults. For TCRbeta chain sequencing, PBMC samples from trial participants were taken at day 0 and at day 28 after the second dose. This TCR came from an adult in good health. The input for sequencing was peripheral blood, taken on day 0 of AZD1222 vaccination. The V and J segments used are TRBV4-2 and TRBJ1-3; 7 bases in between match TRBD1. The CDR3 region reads CASSLREGGSEGNTIYF. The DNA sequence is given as TGTGCCAGCAGCCTTCGGGAAGGGGGCTCGGAGGGAAACACCATATATTTT.